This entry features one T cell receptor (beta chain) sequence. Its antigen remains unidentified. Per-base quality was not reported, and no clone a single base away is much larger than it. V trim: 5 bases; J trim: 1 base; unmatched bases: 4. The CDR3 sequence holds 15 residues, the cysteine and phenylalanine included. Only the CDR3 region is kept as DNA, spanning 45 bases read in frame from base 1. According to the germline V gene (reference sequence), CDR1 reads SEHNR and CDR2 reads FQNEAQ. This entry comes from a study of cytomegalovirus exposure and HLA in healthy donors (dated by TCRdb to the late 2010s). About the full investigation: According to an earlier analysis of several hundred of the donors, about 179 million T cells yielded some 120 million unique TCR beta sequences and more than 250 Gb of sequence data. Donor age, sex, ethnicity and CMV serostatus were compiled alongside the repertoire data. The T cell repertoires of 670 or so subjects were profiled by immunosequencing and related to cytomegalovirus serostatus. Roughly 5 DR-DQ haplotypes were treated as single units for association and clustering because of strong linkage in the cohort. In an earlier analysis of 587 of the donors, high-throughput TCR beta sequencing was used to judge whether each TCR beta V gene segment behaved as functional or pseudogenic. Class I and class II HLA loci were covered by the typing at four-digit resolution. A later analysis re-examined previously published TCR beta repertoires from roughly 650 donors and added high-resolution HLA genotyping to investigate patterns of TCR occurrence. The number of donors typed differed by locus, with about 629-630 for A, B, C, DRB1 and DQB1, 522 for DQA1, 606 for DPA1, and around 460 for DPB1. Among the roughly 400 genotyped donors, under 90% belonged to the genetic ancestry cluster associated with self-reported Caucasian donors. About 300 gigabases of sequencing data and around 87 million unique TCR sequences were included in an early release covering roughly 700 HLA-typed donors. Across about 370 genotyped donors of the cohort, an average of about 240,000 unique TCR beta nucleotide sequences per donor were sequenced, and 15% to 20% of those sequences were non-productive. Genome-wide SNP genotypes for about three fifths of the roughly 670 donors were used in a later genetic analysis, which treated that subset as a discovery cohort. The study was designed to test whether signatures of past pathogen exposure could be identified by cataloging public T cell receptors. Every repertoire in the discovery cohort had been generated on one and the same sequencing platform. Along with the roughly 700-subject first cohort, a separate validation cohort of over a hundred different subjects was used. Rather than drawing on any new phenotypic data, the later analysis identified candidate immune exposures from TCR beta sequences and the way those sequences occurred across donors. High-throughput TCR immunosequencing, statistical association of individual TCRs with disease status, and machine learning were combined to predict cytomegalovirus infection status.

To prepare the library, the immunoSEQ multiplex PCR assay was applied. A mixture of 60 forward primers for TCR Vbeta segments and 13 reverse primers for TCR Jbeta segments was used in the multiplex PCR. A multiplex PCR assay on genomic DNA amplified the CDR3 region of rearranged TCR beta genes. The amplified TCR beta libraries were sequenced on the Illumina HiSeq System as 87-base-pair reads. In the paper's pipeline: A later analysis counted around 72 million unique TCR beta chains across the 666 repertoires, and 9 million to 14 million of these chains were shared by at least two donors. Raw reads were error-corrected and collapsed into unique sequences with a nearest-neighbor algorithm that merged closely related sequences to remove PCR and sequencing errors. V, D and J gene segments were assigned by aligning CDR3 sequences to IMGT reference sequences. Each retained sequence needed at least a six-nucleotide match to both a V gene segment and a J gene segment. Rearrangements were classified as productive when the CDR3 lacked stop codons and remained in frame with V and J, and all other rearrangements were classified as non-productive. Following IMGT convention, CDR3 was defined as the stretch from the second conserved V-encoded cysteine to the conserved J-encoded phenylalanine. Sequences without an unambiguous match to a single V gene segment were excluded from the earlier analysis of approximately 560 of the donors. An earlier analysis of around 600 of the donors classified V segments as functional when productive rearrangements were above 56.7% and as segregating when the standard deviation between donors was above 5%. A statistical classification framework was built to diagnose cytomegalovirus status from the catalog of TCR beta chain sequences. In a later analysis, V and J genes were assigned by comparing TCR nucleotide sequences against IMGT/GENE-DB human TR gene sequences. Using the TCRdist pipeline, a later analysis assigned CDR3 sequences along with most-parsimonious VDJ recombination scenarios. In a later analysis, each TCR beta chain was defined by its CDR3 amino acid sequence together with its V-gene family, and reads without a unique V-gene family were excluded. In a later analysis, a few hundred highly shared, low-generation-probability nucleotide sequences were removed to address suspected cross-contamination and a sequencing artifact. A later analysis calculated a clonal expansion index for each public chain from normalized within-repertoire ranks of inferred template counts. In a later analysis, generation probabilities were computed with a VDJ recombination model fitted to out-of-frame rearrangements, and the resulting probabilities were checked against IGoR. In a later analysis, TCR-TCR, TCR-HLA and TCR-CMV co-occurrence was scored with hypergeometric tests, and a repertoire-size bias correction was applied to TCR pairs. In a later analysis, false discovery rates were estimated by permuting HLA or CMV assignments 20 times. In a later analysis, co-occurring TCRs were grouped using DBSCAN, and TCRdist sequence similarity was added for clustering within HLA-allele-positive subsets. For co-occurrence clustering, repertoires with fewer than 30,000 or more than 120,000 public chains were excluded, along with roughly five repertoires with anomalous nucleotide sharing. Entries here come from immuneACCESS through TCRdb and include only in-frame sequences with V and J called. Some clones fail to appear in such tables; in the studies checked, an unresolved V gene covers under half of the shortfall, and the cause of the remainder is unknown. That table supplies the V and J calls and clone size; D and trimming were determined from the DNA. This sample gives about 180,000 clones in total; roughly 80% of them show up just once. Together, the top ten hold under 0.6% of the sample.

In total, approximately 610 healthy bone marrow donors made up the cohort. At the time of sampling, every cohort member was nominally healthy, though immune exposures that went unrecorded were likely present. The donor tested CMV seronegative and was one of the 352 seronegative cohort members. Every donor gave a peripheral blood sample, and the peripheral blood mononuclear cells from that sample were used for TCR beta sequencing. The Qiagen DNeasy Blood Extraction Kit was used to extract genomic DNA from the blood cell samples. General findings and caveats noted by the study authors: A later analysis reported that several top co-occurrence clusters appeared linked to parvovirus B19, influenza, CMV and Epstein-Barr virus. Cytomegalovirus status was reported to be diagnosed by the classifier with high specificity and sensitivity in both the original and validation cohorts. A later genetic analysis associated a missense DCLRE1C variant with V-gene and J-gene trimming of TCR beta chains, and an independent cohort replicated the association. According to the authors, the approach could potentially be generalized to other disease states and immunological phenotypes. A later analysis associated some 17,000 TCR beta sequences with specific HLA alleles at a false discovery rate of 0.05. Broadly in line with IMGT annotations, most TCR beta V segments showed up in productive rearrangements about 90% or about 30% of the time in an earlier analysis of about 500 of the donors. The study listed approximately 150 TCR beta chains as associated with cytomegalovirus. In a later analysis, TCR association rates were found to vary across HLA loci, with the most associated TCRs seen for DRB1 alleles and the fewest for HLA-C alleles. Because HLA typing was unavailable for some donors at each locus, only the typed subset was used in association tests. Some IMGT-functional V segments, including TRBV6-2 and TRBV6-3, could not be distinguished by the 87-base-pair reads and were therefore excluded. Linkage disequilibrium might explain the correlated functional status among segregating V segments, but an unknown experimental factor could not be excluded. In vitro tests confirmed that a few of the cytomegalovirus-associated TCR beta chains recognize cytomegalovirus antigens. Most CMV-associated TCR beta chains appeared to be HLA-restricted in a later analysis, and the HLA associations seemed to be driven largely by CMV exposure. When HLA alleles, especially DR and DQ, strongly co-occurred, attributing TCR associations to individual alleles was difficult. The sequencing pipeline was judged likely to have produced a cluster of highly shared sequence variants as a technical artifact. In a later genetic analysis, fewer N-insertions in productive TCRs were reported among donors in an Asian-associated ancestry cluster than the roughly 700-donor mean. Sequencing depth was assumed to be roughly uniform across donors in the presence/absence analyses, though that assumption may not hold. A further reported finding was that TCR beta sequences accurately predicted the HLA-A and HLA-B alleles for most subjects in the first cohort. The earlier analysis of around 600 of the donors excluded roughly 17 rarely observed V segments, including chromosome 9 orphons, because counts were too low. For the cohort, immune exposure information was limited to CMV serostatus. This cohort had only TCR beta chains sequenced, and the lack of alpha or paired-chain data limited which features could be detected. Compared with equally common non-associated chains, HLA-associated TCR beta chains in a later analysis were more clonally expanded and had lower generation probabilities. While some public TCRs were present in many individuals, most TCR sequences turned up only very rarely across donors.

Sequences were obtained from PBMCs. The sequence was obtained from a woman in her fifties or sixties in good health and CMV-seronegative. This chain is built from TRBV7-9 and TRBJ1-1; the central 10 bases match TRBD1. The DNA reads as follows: TGTGCCAGCAGCACCGGACAGGGGGGGAACACTGAAGCTTTCTTT. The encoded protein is CASSTGQGGNTEAFF.